This T cell receptor (beta chain) was profiled in a study of blood T cell repertoires in COVID-19. About the study: T cells, B-cell-depleted T cells, or PBMCs provided the cDNA or gDNA that served as material.

This clone has only one observation. The CDR3 covers 14 residues. V lost 4 bases and J lost 3, with 10 bases in between. Germline values: CDR1 LNHDA, CDR2 SQIVND (reference sequence). Authors' processing steps: For nucleated cells, counts were estimated from reference gene primer amplification. The assay was immunoSEQ multiplex PCR, and TCRdb's table has in-frame clones only and misses some. For V, J and clone size, that table is used; D and trimming come from the DNA. This sample has about 360,000 clones, with around nine tenths found just once. The receptor's source is a human donor in a cohort sampled during active COVID-19. What was sequenced was peripheral blood. The rearrangement links TRBV19 to TRBJ1-5, with D possibly being TRBD1 (5 bases). CDR3 loop: CASSTRQNNQPQHF. DNA of the CDR3: TGTGCCAGTAGTACTCGACAGAACAATCAGCCCCAGCATTTT.